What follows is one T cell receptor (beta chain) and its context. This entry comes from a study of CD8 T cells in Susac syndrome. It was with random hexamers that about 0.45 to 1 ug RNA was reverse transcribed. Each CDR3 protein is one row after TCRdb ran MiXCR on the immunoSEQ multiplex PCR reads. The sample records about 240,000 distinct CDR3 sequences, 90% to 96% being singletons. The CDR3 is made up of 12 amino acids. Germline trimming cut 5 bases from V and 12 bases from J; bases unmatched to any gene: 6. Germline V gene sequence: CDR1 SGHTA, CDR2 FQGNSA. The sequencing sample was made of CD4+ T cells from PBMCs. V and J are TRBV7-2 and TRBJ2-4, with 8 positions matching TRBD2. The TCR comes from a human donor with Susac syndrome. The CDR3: CASSGTGGSQYF. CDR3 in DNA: TGTGCCAGCAGCGGGACGGGAGGGAGTCAGTACTTC. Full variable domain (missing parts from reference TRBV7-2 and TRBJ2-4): GAGVSQSPSNKVTEKGKDVELRCDPISGHTALYWYRQSLGQGLEFLIYFQGNSAPDKSGLPSDRFSAERTGGSVSTLTIQRTQQEDSAVYLCASSGTGGSQYFGAGTRLSVL.